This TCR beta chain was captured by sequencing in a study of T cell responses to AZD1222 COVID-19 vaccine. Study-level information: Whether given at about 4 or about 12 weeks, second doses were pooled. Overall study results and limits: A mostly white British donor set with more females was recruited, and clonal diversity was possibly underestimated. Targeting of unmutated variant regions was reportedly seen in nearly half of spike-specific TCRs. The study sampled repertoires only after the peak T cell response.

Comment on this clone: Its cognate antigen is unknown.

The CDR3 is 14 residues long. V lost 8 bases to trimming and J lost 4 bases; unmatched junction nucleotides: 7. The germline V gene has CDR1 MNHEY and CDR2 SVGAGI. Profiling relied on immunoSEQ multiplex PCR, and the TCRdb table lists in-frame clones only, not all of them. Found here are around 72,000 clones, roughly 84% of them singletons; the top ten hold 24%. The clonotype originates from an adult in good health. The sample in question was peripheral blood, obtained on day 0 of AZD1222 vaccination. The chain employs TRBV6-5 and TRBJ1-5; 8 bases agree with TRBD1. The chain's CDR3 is CASANQGANQPQHF. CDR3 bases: TGTGCCAGCGCTAACCAGGGGGCAAATCAGCCCCAGCATTTT.